This T cell receptor beta chain was captured by sequencing in a study of control samples from healthy donors and cancer patients. Profiled with immunoSEQ multiplex PCR; TCRdb holds only in-frame clones, not every one. The sample includes 55,000 to 90,000 clones, under 90% of them seen just once. The CDR3 is made up of 18 amino acids. This receptor was obtained from a man aged 45-65 years in good health. The sequenced material came from blood. V is TRBV21-1 and J is TRBJ2-3; TRBD2, the D gene given by the table, was not confirmed from the DNA. TRBV21-1 constitutes a pseudogene. The CDR3 here is CASSSQMGLAGASDTQYF. DNA of the CDR3: TGTGCCAGCAGCAGTCAAATGGGACTAGCGGGAGCCTCAGATACGCAGTATTTT.